A single T cell receptor (beta chain) is shown here with its context. Its antigen remains unknown. Method: immunoSEQ multiplex PCR; TCRdb's copy keeps in-frame clones and lacks some. This table has tens of thousands of clones, roughly 85% appearing once. The data are from a study of a mutant IDH1 vaccine in newly diagnosed glioma. Points from the study as a whole: The authors found pseudoprogression apparently unrelated to changes in top peripheral T cell clonotypes.

Time point denoted: baseline, week 1 (first vaccination visit). Indicated treatment: pre-vaccination baseline after standard-of-care therapy. The CDR3 runs 15 residues. Germline values: CDR1 SEHNR, CDR2 FQNEAQ (reference sequence). V dropped 2 bases and J dropped 2 bases, with 11 bases sitting between them. The TCR originated in a man aged 25 to 45 with glioma. The V and J genes are TRBV7-9 and TRBJ2-3; D may be TRBD1 (5 bases). This material consisted of PBMCs, taken from a glioma patient treated with radiotherapy, temozolomide or both. CDR3: CASSLLKGPTDTQYF. DNA of the CDR3: TGTGCCAGCAGCTTATTAAAGGGGCCCACAGATACGCAGTATTTT.